One and the same sample provided the 14 T cell receptor beta chains below, sequenced in a study of blood T cell repertoires in COVID-19. The protocol was immunoSEQ multiplex PCR, while the TCRdb copy is restricted to in-frame clones and leaves out a portion. The table includes 60,000 to 85,000 clones, 70% to 90% detected once. Material for sequencing was peripheral blood. Receptors were obtained from a human donor in a cohort sampled during active COVID-19.

The CDR3 spells CASSLIAGGPGEQFF. The CDR3 DNA sequence: TGTGCCAGCAGCTTAATAGCGGGAGGGCCCGGTGAGCAGTTCTTC. The V call is TRBV13, the J call TRBJ2-1; 11 nucleotides match TRBD2. The CDR3 runs 15 residues. Per the germline V gene, CDR1 is PRHDT and CDR2 is FYEKMQ (reference sequence). V was clipped by 2 bases and J by 9 bases; unmatched bases: 6.

J is TRBJ2-1 and V is TRBV11-3; the D gene is possibly TRBD1 (5 bases). CDR3 length: 17 amino acids. Trimming removed 2 bases from V and 4 bases from J, with 18 bases in between. Germline V lookup: CDR1 SGHNT, CDR2 YENEEA. DNA of the CDR3: TGTGCCAGCAGCTTAAATTATGGGCCAGGGAATTACAATGAGCAGTTCTTC. Protein: CASSLNYGPGNYNEQFF.

This clone came up once. This rearrangement joins TRBV10-3 to TRBJ2-1, with 9 positions matching TRBD2. CDR1 and CDR2 (germline): ENHRY, SYGVKD. The CDR3 covers 15 residues. V was clipped by 2 bases and J by 2 bases; unmatched bases: 1. The CDR3 nucleotides read TGTGCCATCAGTGAGCGACTAGCGGCCTACAATGAGCAGTTCTTC. Its translation is CAISERLAAYNEQFF.

V usage is TRBV5-1 and J usage is TRBJ2-2; 9 bases align to TRBD1. The CDR3 sequence is 15 residues long. Germline CDR1 SGHRS, CDR2 YFSETQ. Unmatched junction bases numbered 1, after V lost 3 bases and J lost 1 base. CDR3 residues: CASSSDRGNTGELFF. DNA of the CDR3: TGCGCCAGCAGCTCGGACAGGGGGAACACCGGGGAGCTGTTTTTT.

V gene TRBV10-2 combines with J gene TRBJ2-3; D remains unclear. Trimming removed 0 bases from V and 2 bases from J, with 9 bases in between. This CDR3 is built from 15 residues. Per germline, CDR1 WSHSY and CDR2 SAAADI. The chain's CDR3 is CASSESTVTTDTQYF. CDR3 nucleotides: TGCGCCAGCAGTGAGTCTACAGTTACCACAGATACGCAGTATTTT.

The rearrangement links TRBV7-2 to TRBJ1-5; no clear D. This CDR3 has 12 residues. CDR1 and CDR2 from the germline V gene are SGHTA and FQGNSA. V was pared by 4 bases and J by 4 bases, with 5 bases between. The CDR3 nucleotides read TGTGCCAGCAGCTCTTTTAATCAGCCCCAGCATTTT. This gives the protein CASSSFNQPQHF.

This clone is a singleton in its sample. V gene TRBV29-1 combines with J gene TRBJ1-2; weak D call: TRBD1 (6 bases). Looked up from germline, CDR1 is SQVTM and CDR2 is ANQGSEA. This CDR3 contains 10 residues. The V end was cut by 5 bases, the J end by 11 bases, with 12 bases between. Written as DNA, the CDR3 is TGCAGCGTTTACAGGGAAGGATACACCTTC. Amino acid sequence: CSVYREGYTF.

The rearrangement links TRBV3-1 (or the pseudogene TRBV3-2) to TRBJ2-1, with 7 bases matching TRBD2. The V and J ends lost 0 bases and 4 bases, in that order; junction bases with no gene match: 0. CDR3 size: 14 residues. Germline values: CDR1 LGHDT, CDR2 YNNKEL (reference sequence). The CDR3 nucleotides are TGTGCCAGCAGCCAAGAGGGACTATACAATGAGCAGTTCTTC. As protein: CASSQEGLYNEQFF.

The count of this clone is one. The chain recombines TRBV6-1 with TRBJ1-3, with 7 bases that match TRBD1. CDR1 MNHNS and CDR2 SASEGT come from the germline V gene. The CDR3 is 14 amino acids. V trimming: 0 bases; J trimming: 6 bases; junction bases outside the gene matches: 2. CDR3 DNA: TGTGCCAGCAGTGAAGCGGGACAGCTAAACACCATATATTTT. Amino acid sequence: CASSEAGQLNTIYF.

The V gene is TRBV9, the J gene TRBJ2-1; the match to TRBD2 covers 14 bases. This CDR3 is built from 17 residues. Germline CDR1 is SGDLS and CDR2 is YYNGEE. The V segment lost 3 bases and the J segment 4 bases; nucleotides outside the gene matches: 6. The CDR3 nucleotides read TGTGCCAGCAGCGCGACTAGCGGGAGGGCGGGGTACAATGAGCAGTTCTTC. Its translation: CASSATSGRAGYNEQFF. Variable domain in full (rest from reference TRBV9 and TRBJ2-1): DSGVTQTPKHLITATGQRVTLRCSPRSGDLSVYWYQQSLDQGLQFLIQYYNGEERAKGNILERFSAQQFPDLHSELNLSSLELGDSALYFCASSATSGRAGYNEQFFGPGTRLTVL.

This clone was counted once. J is TRBJ1-6 and V is TRBV27; D remains ambiguous. The CDR3 is 12 residues long. Germline assignment: CDR1 MNHEY and CDR2 SMNVEV (reference sequence). Deletions cut 3 bases from V and 7 bases from J, with 4 bases between. CDR3 nucleotides: TGTGCCAGCAGTTTCTTAAATTCACCCCTCCACTTT. Translating it yields CASSFLNSPLHF.

The rearrangement uses TRBV18 and TRBJ2-3, with D possibly matching TRBD2 (5 bases). This CDR3 has 16 residues. CDR1 and CDR2 from the germline V gene are KGHSH and LQKENI. V gave up 4 bases and J gave up 2 bases, with 16 bases separating them. CDR3: CASSLQVVAYTDTQYF. CDR3 in DNA: TGTGCCAGCTCACTCCAGGTGGTAGCGTACACAGATACGCAGTATTTT.

The chain employs TRBV2 and TRBJ2-5; the D is unclear. CDR1 and CDR2 (germline): SNHLY, FYNNEI. This CDR3 has 13 amino acids. Trimming left V 5 bases short and J 6 bases short, with 13 bases between. The CDR3 reads CASSLVEVQTQYF. CDR3 DNA sequence: TGTGCCAGCAGTCTGGTAGAAGTACAGACCCAGTACTTC.

The chain carries TRBV11-3 and TRBJ2-3, with 9 bases aligning to TRBD1. V dropped 5 bases and J dropped 3; count of bases not matched to a gene: 6. Looked up from germline, CDR1 is SGHNT and CDR2 is YENEEA. This CDR3 has 15 residues. Here the CDR3 reads CASSHGQGTTDTQYF. CDR3 in DNA: TGTGCCAGCAGCCACGGACAGGGGACGACAGATACGCAGTATTTT.